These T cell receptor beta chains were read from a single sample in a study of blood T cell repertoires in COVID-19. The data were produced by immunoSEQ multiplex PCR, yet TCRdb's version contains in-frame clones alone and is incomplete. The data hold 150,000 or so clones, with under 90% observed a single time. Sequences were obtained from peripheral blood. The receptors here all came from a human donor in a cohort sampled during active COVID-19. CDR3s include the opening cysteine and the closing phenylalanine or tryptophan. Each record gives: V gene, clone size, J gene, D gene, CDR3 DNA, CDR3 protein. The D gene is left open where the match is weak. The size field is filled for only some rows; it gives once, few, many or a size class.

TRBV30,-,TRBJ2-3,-,TGTGCCGGGCGACAGTTTAGGACAGATACGCAGTATTTT,CAGRQFRTDTQYF
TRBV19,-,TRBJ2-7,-,TGTGCCAGTAGTAAGGACAGCAGAACCTACGAGCAGTACTTC,CASSKDSRTYEQYF
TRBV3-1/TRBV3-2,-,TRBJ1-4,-,TGTGCCAGCAGGTGGACACTTAATGAAAAACTGTTTTTT,CASRWTLNEKLFF
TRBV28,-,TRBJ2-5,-,TGTGCCAGCGTTACGGCGGGGCAGCAAGAGACCCAGTACTTC,CASVTAGQQETQYF
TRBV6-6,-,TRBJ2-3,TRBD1,TGTGCCAGCAGTCACGACAGGGGGCGCGGGAATACGCAGTATTTT,CASSHDRGRGNTQYF
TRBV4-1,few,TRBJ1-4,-,TGCGCCACCAAAGGGGCACGGACTAATGAAAAACTGTTTTTT,CATKGARTNEKLFF
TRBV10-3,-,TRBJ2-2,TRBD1,TGTGCCACCGGACAGGGAGAAGTCGCCGGGGAGCTGTTTTTT,CATGQGEVAGELFF
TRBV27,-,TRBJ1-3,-,TGTGCCAGCATTGGTCCGACAGCCCACTCTGGAAACACCATATATTTT,CASIGPTAHSGNTIYF
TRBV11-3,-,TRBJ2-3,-,TGTGCCAGCAGCTTAGGCGTGGATACGCAGTATTTT,CASSLGVDTQYF
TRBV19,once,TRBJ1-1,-,TGTGCCAGTAGTTCGACACGCCTGGGGAACACTGAAGCTTTCTTT,CASSSTRLGNTEAFF
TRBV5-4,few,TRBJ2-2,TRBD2,TGTGCCAGCAGCCCCGGAGCGGGACGGATGAACACCGGGGAGCTGTTTTTT,CASSPGAGRMNTGELFF
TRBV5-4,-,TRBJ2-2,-,TGTGCCAGCAGCTTGAGAGAGAACACCGGGGAGCTGTTTTTT,CASSLRENTGELFF
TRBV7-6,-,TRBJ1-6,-,TGTGCCAGCAGCCCCGGTGCGTATTCACCCCTCCACTTT,CASSPGAYSPLHF
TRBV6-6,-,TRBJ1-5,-,TGTGCCAGCAGTTGGGAGGAGGGAAGCAATCAGCCCCAGCATTTT,CASSWEEGSNQPQHF
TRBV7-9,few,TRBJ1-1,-,TGTGCCAGCAGCTTAGCGCAGGGGCGGAACACTGAAGCTTTCTTT,CASSLAQGRNTEAFF
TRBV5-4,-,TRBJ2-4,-,TGTGCCAGCAGCCAAGCCGGGACAAAAGAAAACATTCAGTACTTC,CASSQAGTKENIQYF
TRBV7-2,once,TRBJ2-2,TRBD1,TGTGCCAGCAGCCACCGGACAGGGACGGGCGGGGAGCTGTTTTTT,CASSHRTGTGGELFF
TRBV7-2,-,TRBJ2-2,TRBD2,TGTGCCAGCAGCCCCAAGCGGGGGTGGGACACCGGGGAGCTGTTTTTT,CASSPKRGWDTGELFF
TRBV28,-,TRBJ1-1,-,TGTGCCAGCAGTCCCCTAGGAGGAGCTAACACTGAAGCTTTCTTT,CASSPLGGANTEAFF
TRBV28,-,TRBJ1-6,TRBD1,TGTGCCAGCAGTTTAAGTAGGGGACAGCATAATTCACCCCTCCACTTT,CASSLSRGQHNSPLHF
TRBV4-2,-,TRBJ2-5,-,TGTGCCAGCAGCCCCGTGGGACTTCAAGAGACCCAGTACTTC,CASSPVGLQETQYF
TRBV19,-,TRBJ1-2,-,TGTGCCAGTAGTATGGGTACAGGGAGAGGCTATGGCTACACCTTC,CASSMGTGRGYGYTF
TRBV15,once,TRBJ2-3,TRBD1,TGTGCCACCAGCACTGGGGACAGCAGCACAGATACGCAGTATTTT,CATSTGDSSTDTQYF
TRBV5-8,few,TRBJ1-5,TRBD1,TGTGCCAGCAGCTGGACAGGGTATAGCAATCAGCCCCAGCATTTT,CASSWTGYSNQPQHF
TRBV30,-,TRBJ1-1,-,TGTGCCCGCTCAGAGGGGGGGAGGACTGAAGCTTTCTTT,CARSEGGRTEAFF
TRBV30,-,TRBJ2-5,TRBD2,TGTGCCTGGAGTGTCCTAGCGGCCCGGGGGACCCAGTACTTC,CAWSVLAARGTQYF
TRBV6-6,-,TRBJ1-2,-,TGTGCCAGCAGTAAGGGGGACCGACAGGTTACTGATGGCTACACCTTC,CASSKGDRQVTDGYTF
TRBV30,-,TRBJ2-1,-,TGTGCCTGGAGTGTATCGTTCGGGAGCTCCTACAATGAGCAGTTCTTC,CAWSVSFGSSYNEQFF
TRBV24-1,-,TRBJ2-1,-,TGTGCCACCAGTGATGAGCCCCAGCGGACGCAGTTCTTC,CATSDEPQRTQFF
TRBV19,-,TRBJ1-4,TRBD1,TGTGCCAGTAGTACCGACAGGGGTGCTAATGAAAAACTGTTTTTT,CASSTDRGANEKLFF
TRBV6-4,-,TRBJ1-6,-,TGTGCCAGCAGTGACTCGGGGGGGCCACCCCTCCACTTT,CASSDSGGPPLHF
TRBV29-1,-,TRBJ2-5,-,TGCAGCGTTGAACAAAACCGGGGAGAGACCCAGTACTTC,CSVEQNRGETQYF
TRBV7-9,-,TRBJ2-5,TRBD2,TGTGCCAGCAGCCCCGGGACTAGCGGGGGCCTCGGAGAGACCCAGTACTTC,CASSPGTSGGLGETQYF
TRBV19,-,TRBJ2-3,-,TGTGCCAGTAGTATCAGGGCAGATACGCAGTATTTT,CASSIRADTQYF
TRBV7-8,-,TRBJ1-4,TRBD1,TGTGCCAGCAGCCCAGGGGGACAGGATGAAAAACTGTTTTTT,CASSPGGQDEKLFF
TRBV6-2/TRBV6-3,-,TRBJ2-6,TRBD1,TGTGCCAGCAGTACGAACAGGGGTTCCTTCTCTGGGGCCAACGTCCTGACTTTC,CASSTNRGSFSGANVLTF
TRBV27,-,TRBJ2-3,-,TGTGCCAGCAGTTTATCGGAGAGGGGGGATACGCAGTATTTT,CASSLSERGDTQYF
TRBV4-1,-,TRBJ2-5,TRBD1,TGCGCCAGCAGCCAGGGGACAGGGGGCTTCGGAGAGACCCAGTACTTC,CASSQGTGGFGETQYF
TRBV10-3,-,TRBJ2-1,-,TGTGCCATCAGGCCCGGAGATGTCAGCACTAGCTCCTACAATGAGCAGTTCTTC,CAIRPGDVSTSSYNEQFF
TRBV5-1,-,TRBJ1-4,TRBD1,TGCGCCAGCAGCCCGGGACAGACCGCAACTAATGAAAAACTGTTTTTT,CASSPGQTATNEKLFF
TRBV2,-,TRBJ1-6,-,TGTGCCAGCAGTGCTCTTCAGGGCAGCTCCTATAATTCACCCCTCCACTTT,CASSALQGSSYNSPLHF
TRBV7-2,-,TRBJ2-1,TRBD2,TGTGCCAGCAGCTTAGCGGCTCTAGCGGGGTATTTAGGGGACAATGAGCAGTTCTTC,CASSLAALAGYLGDNEQFF
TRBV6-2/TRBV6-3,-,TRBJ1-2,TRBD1,TGTGCCAGCAGTCGACAGGGAAACTATGGCTACACCTTC,CASSRQGNYGYTF
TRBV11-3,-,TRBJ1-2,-,TGTGCCAGCAGCTTAGATAGCAGGGGCTATGGCTACACCTTC,CASSLDSRGYGYTF
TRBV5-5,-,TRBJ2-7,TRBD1,TGTGCCAGCAGCCGACAGGGGTGGGTGTACGAGCAGTACTTC,CASSRQGWVYEQYF
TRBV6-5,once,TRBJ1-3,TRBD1,TGTGCCAGCAGGTCCGGACAGGGGACTGGAAACACCATATATTTT,CASRSGQGTGNTIYF
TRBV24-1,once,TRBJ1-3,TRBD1,TGTGCCACCAGTAGGACAGGGAGCCCTCCCGGAAACACCATATATTTT,CATSRTGSPPGNTIYF
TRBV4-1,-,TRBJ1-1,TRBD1,TGCGCCAGCAGCCAAGAGACTTATCCGGGACAGGGACCTAACACTGAAGCTTTCTTT,CASSQETYPGQGPNTEAFF
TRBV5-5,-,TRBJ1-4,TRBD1,TGTGCCAGCAGCTTCCGGGACAGGGTGAATGAAAAACTGTTTTTT,CASSFRDRVNEKLFF
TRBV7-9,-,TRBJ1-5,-,TGTGCCAGCAGCTTGGGGGGTGGGCAGCCCCAGCATTTT,CASSLGGGQPQHF
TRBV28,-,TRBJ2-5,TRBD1,TGTGCCAGCAGTGGTGACAGGGGGGAGACCCAGTACTTC,CASSGDRGETQYF